This T cell receptor beta chain was identified in a study of beta chain features in type 1 diabetes. General observations from the study: Short templates might get an advantage during PCR, and this would be equal in patients and controls.

With respect to this clone: Its antigen is unidentified.

TCRB transcripts that were expressed got sequenced, as all of the isolated RNA had been reverse transcribed. Some clones are missing from TCRdb's copy, which holds only in-frame ones; the method was immunoSEQ multiplex PCR. The sample has around 58,000 clones, around 63% seen once. This receptor was obtained from a woman aged 18-30 years in good health. Sequenced material: Tregs from blood.

In nucleotides, the CDR3 is TGTGCCACCCTACCGGGGTCTGGGGACAATGAGCAGTTCTTC. Protein sequence: CATLPGSGDNEQFF. The chain recombines TRBV10-3 with TRBJ2-1; D possibly corresponds to TRBD2 (5 bases). V was pared by 10 bases and J by 5 bases, with 18 bases between. The germline V gene has CDR1 ENHRY and CDR2 SYGVKD. This CDR3 has 14 residues.